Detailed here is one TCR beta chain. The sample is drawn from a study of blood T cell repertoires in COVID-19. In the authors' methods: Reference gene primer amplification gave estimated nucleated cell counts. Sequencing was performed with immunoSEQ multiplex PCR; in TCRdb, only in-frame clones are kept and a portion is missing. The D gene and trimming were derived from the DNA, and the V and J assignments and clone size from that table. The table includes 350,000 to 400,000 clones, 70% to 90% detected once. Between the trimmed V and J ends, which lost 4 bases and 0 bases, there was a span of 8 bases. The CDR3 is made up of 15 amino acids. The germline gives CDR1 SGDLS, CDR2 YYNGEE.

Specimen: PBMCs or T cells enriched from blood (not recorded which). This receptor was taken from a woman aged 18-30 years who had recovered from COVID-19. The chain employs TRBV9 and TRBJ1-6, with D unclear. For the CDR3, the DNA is TGTGCCAGCAGCCCCGCGGGCTCCTATAATTCACCCCTCCACTTT. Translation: CASSPAGSYNSPLHF.